This note documents a single T cell receptor (beta chain) sequence. Antigen specificity is unknown. The PCR was carried out with 60 Vbeta primers and 13 Jbeta primers. In the study's own analysis: In a later analysis, 80 million or so unique TCR beta chains included roughly 11 million shared by two or more donors. Assay: immunoSEQ multiplex PCR; the TCRdb copy retains only in-frame clones and omits some. The V and J calls and clone size are taken from that table; D and trimming were inferred from the DNA. The data hold 95,000 to 150,000 clones, with around 75% observed a single time. The entry originates in a study of cytomegalovirus exposure and HLA in healthy donors. Germline values: CDR1 LGHNT, CDR2 FRNRAP. Trimming at V came to 6 bases and at J to 13 bases, leaving 16 bases not matched to a gene. The CDR3 runs to 14 residues. Findings of the study overall: Later analysis identified several of the most significant clusters that appeared linked to common viral pathogens.

The origin of this receptor is a man aged 25-40 years in good health and CMV-seronegative. Sequencing was carried out using PBMCs. The chain uses TRBV12-5 and TRBJ1-2; 8 nucleotides match TRBD1. CDR3 bases: TGTGCTAGTGGGCAGCACGGGACAGGAGAATCATGCACCTTC. Encoded protein: CASGQHGTGESCTF. The whole variable domain, filled in from reference TRBV12-5 and TRBJ1-2, reads DARVTQTPRHKVTEMGQEVTMRCQPILGHNTVFWYRQTMMQGLELLAYFRNRAPLDDSGMPKDRFSAEMPDATLATLKIQPSEPRDSAVYFCASGQHGTGESCTFGSGTRLTVV.